The present entry profiles one T cell receptor beta chain with its context. The entry originates in a study of blood T cell repertoires in COVID-19. As for the study in general: PBMCs, B-cell-depleted T cells, or T cells were the source of the cDNA or gDNA that made up the material.

Trimming removed 5 bases from V and 12 bases from J; junction bases left unmatched: 17. The CDR3 extends over 15 amino acids. Germline CDR1 and CDR2: MDHEN and SYDVKM. Methods used by the authors: Reference gene primer amplification yielded estimated nucleated cell counts. The method was immunoSEQ multiplex PCR; TCRdb's version includes in-frame clones alone and lacks a portion of them. V and J calls and clone size are as listed in that table; D and trimming were resolved from the DNA. The data hold approximately 110,000 clones, with 75% to 90% observed a single time. The genes are TRBV28 and TRBJ1-1; 8 nucleotides align to TRBD1. The sequence came from a man between 65 and 79 years old with acute or convalescent COVID-19. Sequenced material: peripheral blood. The CDR3 is CASSPSGQGTFVTFF. CDR3 DNA sequence: TGTGCCAGCAGTCCCTCAGGACAGGGAACCTTCGTAACTTTCTTT.